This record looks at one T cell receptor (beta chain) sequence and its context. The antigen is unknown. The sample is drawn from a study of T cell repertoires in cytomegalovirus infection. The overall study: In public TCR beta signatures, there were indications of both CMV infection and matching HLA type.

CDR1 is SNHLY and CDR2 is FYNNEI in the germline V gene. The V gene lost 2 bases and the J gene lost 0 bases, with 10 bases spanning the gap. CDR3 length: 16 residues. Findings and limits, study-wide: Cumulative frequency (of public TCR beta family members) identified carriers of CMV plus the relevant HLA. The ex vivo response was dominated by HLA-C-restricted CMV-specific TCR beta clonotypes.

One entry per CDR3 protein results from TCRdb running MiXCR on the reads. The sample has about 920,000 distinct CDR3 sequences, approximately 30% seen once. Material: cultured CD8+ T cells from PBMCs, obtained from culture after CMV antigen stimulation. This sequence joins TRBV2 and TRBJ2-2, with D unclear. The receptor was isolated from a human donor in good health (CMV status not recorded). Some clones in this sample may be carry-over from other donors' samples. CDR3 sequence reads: CASSERVTANTGELFF. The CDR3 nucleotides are TGTGCCAGCAGTGAAAGAGTTACGGCGAACACCGGGGAGCTGTTTTTT. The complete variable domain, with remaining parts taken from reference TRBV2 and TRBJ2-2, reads EPEVTQTPSHQVTQMGQEVILRCVPISNHLYFYWYRQILGQKVEFLVSFYNNEISEKSEIFDDQFSVERPDGSNFTLKIRSTKLEDSAMYFCASSERVTANTGELFFGEGSRLTVL.